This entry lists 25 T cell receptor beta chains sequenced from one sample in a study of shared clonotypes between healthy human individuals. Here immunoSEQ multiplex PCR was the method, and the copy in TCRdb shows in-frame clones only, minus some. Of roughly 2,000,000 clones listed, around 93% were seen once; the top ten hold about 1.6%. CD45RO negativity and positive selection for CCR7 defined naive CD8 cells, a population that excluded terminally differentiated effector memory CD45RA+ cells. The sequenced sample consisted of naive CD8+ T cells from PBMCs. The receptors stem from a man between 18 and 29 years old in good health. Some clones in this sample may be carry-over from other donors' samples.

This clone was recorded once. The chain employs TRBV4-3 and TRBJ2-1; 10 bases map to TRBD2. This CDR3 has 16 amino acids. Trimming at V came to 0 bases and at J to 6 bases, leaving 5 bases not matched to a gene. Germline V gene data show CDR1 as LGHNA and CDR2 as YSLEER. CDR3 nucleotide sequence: TGCGCCAGCAGCCAAGATGGACTAGCGGATTTCAATGAGCAGTTCTTC. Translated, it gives CASSQDGLADFNEQFF.

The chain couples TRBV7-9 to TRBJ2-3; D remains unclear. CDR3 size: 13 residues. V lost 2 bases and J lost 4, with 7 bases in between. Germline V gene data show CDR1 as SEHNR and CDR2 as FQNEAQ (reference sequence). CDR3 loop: CASSLSFPDTQYF. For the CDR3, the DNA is TGTGCCAGCAGCTTAAGTTTTCCAGATACGCAGTATTTT.

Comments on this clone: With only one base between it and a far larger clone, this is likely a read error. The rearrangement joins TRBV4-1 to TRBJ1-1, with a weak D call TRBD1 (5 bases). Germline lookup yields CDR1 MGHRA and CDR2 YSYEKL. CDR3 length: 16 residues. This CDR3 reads CASGQDEGNPFAEAFF. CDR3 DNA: TGCGCCAGCGGCCAAGATGAGGGGAACCCATTCGCTGAAGCTTTCTTT.

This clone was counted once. The CDR3 nucleotides read TGTGCCAGCAGTCCCGAGACAGGGACGATGAACACTGAAGCTTTCTTT. The encoded protein is CASSPETGTMNTEAFF. The chain recombines TRBV28 with TRBJ1-1, with TRBD1 identical over 7 bases. Germline CDR1 and CDR2: MDHEN and SYDVKM. The V gene end was trimmed by 5 bases and the J gene end by 0 bases; junction bases not matched to a gene: 9. CDR3 length: 16 amino acids.

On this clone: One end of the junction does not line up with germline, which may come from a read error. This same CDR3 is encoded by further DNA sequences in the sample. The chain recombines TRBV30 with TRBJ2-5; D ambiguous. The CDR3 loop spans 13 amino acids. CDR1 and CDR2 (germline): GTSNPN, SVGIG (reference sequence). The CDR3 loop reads CAGAEENQETQYF. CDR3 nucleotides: TGTGCCGGCGCAGAGGAAAACCAGGAGACCCAGTACTTC.

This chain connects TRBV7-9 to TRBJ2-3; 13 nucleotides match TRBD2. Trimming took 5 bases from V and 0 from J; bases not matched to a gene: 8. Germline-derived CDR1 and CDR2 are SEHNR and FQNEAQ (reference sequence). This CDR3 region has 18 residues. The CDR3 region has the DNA TGTGCCAGCAGCGGCACCGGGACTAGCGGGGCTAGCACAGATACGCAGTATTTT. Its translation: CASSGTGTSGASTDTQYF.

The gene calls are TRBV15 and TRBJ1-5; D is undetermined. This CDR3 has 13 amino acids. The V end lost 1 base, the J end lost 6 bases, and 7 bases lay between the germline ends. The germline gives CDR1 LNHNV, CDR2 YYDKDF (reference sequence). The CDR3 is CATSRVMSQPQHF. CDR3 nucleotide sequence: TGTGCCACCAGCAGAGTTATGTCTCAGCCCCAGCATTTT.

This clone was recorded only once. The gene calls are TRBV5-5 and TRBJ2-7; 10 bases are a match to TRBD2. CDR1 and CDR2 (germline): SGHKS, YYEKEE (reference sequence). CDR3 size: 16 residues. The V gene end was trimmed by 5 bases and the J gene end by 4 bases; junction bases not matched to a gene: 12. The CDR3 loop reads CASRPGLADFPYEQYF. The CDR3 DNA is TGTGCCAGCAGACCTGGACTAGCGGACTTTCCTTACGAGCAGTACTTC.

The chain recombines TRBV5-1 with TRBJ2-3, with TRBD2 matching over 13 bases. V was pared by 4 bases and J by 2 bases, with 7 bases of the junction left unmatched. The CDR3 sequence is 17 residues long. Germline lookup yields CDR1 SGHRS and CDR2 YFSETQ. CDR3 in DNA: TGCGCCAGCAGCATAGGGACTAGCGGGGCGCACACAGATACGCAGTATTTT. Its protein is CASSIGTSGAHTDTQYF.

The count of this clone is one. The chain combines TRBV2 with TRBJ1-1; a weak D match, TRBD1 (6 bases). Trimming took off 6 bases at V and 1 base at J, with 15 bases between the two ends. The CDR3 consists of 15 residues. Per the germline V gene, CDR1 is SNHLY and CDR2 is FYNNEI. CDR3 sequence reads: CASSLTGYRNTEAFF. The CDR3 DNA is TGTGCCAGCAGCCTTACAGGGTATCGGAACACTGAAGCTTTCTTT.

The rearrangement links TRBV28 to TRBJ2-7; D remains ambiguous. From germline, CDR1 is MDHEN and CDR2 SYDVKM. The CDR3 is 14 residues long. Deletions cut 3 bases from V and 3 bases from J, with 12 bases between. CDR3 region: CASSFQQYGYEQYF. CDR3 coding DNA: TGTGCCAGCAGTTTTCAACAGTATGGCTACGAGCAGTACTTC.

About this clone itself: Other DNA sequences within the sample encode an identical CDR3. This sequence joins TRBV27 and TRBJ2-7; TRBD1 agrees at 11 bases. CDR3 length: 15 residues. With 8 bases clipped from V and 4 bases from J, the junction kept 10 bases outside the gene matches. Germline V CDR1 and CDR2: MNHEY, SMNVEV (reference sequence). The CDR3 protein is CASSSPGTGGYEQYF. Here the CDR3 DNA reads TGTGCCAGCTCGAGTCCCGGGACAGGGGGATACGAGCAGTACTTC.

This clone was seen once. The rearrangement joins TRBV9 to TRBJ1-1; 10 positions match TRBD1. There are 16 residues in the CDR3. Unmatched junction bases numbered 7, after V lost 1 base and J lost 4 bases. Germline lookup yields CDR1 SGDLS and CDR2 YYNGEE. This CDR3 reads CASSVSGTGVVTEAFF. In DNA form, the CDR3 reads TGTGCCAGCAGCGTAAGTGGGACAGGGGTCGTCACTGAAGCTTTCTTT. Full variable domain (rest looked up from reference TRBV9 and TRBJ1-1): DSGVTQTPKHLITATGQRVTLRCSPRSGDLSVYWYQQSLDQGLQFLIQYYNGEERAKGNILERFSAQQFPDLHSELNLSSLELGDSALYFCASSVSGTGVVTEAFFGQGTRLTVV.

The DNA of the CDR3 is TGTGCCAGCAGCTTATTTGTCGGAGCCCAAATCACAGATACGCAGTATTTT. Its translation is CASSLFVGAQITDTQYF. This chain connects TRBV7-3 to TRBJ2-3; D is undetermined. V was shortened by 2 bases and J by 2 bases, with 17 bases between the two germline ends. There are 17 residues in the CDR3. The V gene's germline CDR1 is SGHTA and CDR2 FQGTGA.

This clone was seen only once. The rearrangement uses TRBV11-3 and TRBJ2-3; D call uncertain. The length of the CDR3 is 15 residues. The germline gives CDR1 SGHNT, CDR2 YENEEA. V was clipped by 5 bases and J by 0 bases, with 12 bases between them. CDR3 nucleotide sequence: TGTGCCAGCAGCACCCGAGAGGCAAGCACAGATACGCAGTATTTT. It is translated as CASSTREASTDTQYF.

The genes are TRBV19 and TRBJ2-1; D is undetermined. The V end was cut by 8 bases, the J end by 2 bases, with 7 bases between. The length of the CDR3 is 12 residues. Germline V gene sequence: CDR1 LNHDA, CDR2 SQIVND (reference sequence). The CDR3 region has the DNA TGTGCCAGTGCGCCGGCCTACAATGAGCAGTTCTTC. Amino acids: CASAPAYNEQFF. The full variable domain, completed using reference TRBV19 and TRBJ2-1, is DGGITQSPKYLFRKEGQNVTLSCEQNLNHDAMYWYRQDPGQGLRLIYYSQIVNDFQKGDIAEGYSVSREKKESFPLTVTSAQKNPTAFYLCASAPAYNEQFFGPGTRLTVL.

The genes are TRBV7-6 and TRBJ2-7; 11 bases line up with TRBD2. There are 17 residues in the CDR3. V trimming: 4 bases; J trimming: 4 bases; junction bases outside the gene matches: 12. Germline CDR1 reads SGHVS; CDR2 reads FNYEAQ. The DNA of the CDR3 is TGTGCCAGCAGCTCCTCCGGCGGGACTAGCGGTAATTACGAGCAGTACTTC. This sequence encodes CASSSSGGTSGNYEQYF. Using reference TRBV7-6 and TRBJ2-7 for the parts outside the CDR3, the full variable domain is GAGVSQSPRYKVTKRGQDVALRCDPISGHVSLYWYRQALGQGPEFLTYFNYEAQQDKSGLPNDRFSAERPEGSISTLTIQRTEQRDSAMYRCASSSSGGTSGNYEQYFGPGTRLTVT.

The CDR3 DNA sequence: TGTGCCAGTAGTATCCTTCACAGGGGATATGGCTACACCTTC. This translates into CASSILHRGYGYTF. V gene TRBV19 combines with J gene TRBJ1-2; 7 nucleotides align to TRBD1. This CDR3 has 14 residues. V trimming: 3 bases; J trimming: 5 bases; junction bases outside the gene matches: 6. Germline V gene sequence: CDR1 LNHDA, CDR2 SQIVND (reference sequence).

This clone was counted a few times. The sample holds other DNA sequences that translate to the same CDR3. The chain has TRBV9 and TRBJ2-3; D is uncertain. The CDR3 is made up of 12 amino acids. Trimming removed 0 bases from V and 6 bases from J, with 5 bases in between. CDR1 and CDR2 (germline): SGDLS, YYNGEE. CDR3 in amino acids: CASSVAEDTQYF. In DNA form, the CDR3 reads TGTGCCAGCAGCGTAGCTGAGGATACGCAGTATTTT.

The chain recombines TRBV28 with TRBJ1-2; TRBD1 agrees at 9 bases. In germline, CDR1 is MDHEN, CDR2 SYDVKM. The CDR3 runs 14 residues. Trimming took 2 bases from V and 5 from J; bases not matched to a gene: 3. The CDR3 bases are TGTGCCAGCAGTTTAACAGGGGGCTTTTATGGCTACACCTTC. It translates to CASSLTGGFYGYTF.

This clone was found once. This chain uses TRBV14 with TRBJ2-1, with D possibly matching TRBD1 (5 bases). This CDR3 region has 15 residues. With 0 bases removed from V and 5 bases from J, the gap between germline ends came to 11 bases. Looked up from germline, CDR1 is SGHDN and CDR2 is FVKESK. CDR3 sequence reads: CASSQDGAGDNEQFF. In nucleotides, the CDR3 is TGTGCCAGCAGCCAAGATGGGGCAGGAGACAATGAGCAGTTCTTC. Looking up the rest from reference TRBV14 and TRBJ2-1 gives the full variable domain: EAGVTQFPSHSVIEKGQTVTLRCDPISGHDNLYWYRRVMGKEIKFLLHFVKESKQDESGMPNNRFLAERTGGTYSTLKVQPAELEDSGVYFCASSQDGAGDNEQFFGPGTRLTVL.

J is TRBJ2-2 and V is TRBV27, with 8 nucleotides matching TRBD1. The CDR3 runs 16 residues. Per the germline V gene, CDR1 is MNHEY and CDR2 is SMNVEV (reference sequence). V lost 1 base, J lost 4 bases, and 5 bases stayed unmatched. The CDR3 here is CASSLYWTGTTGELFF. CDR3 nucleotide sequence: TGTGCCAGCAGTTTATACTGGACAGGGACCACCGGGGAGCTGTTTTTT.

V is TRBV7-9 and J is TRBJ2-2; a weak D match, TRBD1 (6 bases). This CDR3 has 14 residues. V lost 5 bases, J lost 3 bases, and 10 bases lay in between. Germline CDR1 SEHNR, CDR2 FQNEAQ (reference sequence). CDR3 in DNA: TGTGCCAGCAGCGCCGGGACACACACCGGGGAGCTGTTTTTT. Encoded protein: CASSAGTHTGELFF.

The chain's CDR3 is CASSVLAGDHEQFF. The CDR3 DNA follows: TGTGCCAGCAGTGTGTTAGCGGGAGACCATGAGCAGTTCTTC. This chain joins TRBV28 and TRBJ2-1, with 9 bases lining up with TRBD2. V trimming: 5 bases; J trimming: 8 bases; junction bases outside the gene matches: 7. The CDR3 is 14 amino acids. Germline loops: CDR1 MDHEN, CDR2 SYDVKM.

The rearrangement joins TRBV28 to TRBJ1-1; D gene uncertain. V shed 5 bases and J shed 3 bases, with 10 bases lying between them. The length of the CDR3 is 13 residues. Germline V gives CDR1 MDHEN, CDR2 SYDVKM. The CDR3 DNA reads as TGTGCCAGCAGTATCTTGAGAGACACTGAAGCTTTCTTT. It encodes CASSILRDTEAFF.